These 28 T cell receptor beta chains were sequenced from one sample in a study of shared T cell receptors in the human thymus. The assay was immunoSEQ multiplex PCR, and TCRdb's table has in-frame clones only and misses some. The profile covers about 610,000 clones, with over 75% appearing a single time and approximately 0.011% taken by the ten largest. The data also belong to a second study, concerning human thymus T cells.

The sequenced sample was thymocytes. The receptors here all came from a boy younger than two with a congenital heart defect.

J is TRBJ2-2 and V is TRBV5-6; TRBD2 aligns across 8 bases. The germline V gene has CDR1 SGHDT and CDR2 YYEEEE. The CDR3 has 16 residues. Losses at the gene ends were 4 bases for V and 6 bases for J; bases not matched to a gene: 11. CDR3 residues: CASSPPGGKKPGELFF. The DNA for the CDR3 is TGTGCCAGCAGCCCTCCGGGAGGGAAAAAACCCGGGGAGCTGTTTTTT.

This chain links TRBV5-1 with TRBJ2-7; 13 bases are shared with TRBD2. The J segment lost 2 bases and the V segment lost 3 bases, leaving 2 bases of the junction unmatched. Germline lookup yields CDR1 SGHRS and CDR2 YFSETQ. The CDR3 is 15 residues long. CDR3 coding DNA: TGCGCCAGCAGCTCGACTAGCGGGAGGCCCTACGAGCAGTACTTC. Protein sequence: CASSSTSGRPYEQYF.

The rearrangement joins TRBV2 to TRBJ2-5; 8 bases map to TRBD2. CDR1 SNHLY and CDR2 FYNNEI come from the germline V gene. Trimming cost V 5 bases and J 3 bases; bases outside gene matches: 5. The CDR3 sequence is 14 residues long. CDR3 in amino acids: CASSLILAEETQYF. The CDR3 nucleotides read TGTGCCAGCAGTCTCATACTAGCGGAAGAGACCCAGTACTTC.

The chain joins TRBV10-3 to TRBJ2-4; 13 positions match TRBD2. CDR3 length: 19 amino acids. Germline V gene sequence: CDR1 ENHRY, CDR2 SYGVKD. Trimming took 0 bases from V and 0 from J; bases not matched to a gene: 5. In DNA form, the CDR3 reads TGTGCCATCAGTGAGTCCGGGACTAGCGGGATTGAAGCCAAAAACATTCAGTACTTC. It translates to CAISESGTSGIEAKNIQYF.

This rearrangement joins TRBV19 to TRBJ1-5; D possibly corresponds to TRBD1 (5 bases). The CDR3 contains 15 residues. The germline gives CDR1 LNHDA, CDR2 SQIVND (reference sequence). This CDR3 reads CAASPGRRGNQPQHF. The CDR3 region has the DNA TGTGCAGCCTCCCCGGGGCGGCGGGGGAATCAGCCCCAGCATTTT.

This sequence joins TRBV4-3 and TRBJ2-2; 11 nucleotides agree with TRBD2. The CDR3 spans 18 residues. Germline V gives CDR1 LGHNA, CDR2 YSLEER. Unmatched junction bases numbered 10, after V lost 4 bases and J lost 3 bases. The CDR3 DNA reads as TGCGCCAGCAGCCCCCGTGGGCTAGCGGGAGGACACACCGGGGAGCTGTTTTTT. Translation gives CASSPRGLAGGHTGELFF.

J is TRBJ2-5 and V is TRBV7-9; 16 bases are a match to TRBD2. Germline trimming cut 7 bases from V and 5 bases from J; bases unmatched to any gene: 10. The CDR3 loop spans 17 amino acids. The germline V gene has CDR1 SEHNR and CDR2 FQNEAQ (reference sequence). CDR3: CASTPGGLAGGEETQYF. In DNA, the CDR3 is TGTGCCAGCACCCCGGGGGGACTAGCGGGAGGGGAGGAGACCCAGTACTTC. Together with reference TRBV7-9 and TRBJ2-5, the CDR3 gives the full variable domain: DTGVSQNPRHKITKRGQNVTFRCDPISEHNRLYWYRQTLGQGPEFLTYFQNEAQLEKSRLLSDRFSAERPKGSFSTLEIQRTEQGDSAMYLCASTPGGLAGGEETQYFGPGTRLLVL.

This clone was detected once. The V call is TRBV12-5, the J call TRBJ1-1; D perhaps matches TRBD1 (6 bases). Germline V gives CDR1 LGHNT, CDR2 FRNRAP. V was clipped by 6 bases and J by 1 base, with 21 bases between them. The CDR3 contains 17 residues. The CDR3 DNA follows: TGTGCTAGTGGCCCCCTCCACCAGGGGCTAGAGAACACTGAAGCTTTCTTT. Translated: CASGPLHQGLENTEAFF.

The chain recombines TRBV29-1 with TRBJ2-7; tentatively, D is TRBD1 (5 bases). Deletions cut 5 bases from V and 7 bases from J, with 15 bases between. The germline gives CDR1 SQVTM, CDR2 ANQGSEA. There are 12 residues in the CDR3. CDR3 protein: CSVSHRPKEQYF. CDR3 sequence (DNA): TGCAGCGTTAGCCACAGGCCCAAGGAGCAGTACTTC.

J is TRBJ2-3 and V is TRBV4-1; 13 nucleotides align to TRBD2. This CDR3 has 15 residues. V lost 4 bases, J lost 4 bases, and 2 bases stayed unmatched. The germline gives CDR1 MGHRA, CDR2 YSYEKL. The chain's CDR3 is CASSPGLAGPDTQYF. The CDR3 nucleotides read TGCGCCAGCAGCCCGGGACTAGCGGGACCAGATACGCAGTATTTT.

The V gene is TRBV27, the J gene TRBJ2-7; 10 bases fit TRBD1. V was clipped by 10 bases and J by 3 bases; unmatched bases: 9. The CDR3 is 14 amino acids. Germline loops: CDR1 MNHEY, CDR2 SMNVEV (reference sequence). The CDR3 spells CATRLRTGGYEQYF. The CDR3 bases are TGTGCCACCCGATTACGGACAGGGGGCTACGAGCAGTACTTC.

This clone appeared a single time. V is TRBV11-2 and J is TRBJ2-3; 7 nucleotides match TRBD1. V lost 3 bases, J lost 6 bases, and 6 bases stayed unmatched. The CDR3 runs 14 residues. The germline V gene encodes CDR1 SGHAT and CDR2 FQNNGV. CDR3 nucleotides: TGTGCCAGCAGCTTCCGGGACAGTAGTGATACGCAGTATTTT. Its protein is CASSFRDSSDTQYF.

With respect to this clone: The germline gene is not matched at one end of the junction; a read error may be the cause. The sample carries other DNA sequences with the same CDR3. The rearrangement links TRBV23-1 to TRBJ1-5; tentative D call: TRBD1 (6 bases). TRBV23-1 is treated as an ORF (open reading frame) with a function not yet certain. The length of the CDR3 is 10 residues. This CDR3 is CASSQYRECF. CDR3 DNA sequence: TGCGCTAGCAGTCAGTACAGGGAGTGCTTT.

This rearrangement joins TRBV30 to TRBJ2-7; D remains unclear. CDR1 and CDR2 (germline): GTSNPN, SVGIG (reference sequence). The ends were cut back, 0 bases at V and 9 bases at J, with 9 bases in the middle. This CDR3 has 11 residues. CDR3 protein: CAWSVLRVQYF. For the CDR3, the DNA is TGTGCCTGGAGTGTACTAAGAGTGCAGTACTTC.

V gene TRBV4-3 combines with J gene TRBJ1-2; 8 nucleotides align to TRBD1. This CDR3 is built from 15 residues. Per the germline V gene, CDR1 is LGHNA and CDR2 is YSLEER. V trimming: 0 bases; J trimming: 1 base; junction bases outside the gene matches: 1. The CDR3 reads CASSQEGQVNYGYTF. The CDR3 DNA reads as TGCGCCAGCAGCCAAGAGGGACAGGTTAACTATGGCTACACCTTC.

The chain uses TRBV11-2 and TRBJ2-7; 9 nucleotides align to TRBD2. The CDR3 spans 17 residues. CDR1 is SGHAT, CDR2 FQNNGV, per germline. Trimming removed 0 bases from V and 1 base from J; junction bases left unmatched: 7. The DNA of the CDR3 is TGTGCCAGCAGCTTAGATTCTGAGAGCGGGAGGTCCTACGAGCAGTACTTC. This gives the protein CASSLDSESGRSYEQYF.

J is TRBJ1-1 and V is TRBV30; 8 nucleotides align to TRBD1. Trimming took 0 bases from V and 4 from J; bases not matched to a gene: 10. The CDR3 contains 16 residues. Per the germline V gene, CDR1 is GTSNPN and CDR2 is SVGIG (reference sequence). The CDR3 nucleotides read TGTGCCTGGAGTGTAGGCCCCCGACAGGGGCTCACTGAAGCTTTCTTT. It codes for CAWSVGPRQGLTEAFF.

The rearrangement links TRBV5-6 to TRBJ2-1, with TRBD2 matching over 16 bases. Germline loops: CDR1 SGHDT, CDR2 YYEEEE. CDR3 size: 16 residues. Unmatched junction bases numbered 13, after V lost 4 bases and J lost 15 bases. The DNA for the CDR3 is TGTGCCAGCAGCCACCGCGAGGGACTAGCGGGAGGGTTCCGGTTCTTC. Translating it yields CASSHREGLAGGFRFF.

DNA for the CDR3: TGTGCCAGCAGCGCCCGGGGGCGGGAGGGCCCCCCCGCAGATACGCAGTATTTT. This encodes CASSARGREGPPADTQYF. This chain connects TRBV7-2 to TRBJ2-3, with 9 nucleotides matching TRBD2. This CDR3 has 18 residues. V dropped 5 bases and J dropped 4; count of bases not matched to a gene: 16. Germline-derived CDR1 and CDR2 are SGHTA and FQGNSA.

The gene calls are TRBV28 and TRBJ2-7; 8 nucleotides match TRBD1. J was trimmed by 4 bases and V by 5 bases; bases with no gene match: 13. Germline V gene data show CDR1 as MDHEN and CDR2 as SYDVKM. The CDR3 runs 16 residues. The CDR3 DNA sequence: TGTGCCAGCAGTCTCTGGGGCAGGGGGCGCATTTACGAGCAGTACTTC. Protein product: CASSLWGRGRIYEQYF. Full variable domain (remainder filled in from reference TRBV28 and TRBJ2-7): DVKVTQSSRYLVKRTGEKVFLECVQDMDHENMFWYRQDPGLGLRLIYFSYDVKMKEKGDIPEGYSVSREKKERFSLILESASTNQTSMYLCASSLWGRGRIYEQYFGPGTRLTVT.

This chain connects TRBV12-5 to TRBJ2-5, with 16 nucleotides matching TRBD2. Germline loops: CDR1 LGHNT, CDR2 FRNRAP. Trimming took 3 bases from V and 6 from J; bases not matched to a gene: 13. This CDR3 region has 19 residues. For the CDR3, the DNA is TGTGCTAGTGGTTTAGGGGATGGGACTAGCGGGAGGGCCAAGAAGACCCAGTACTTC. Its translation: CASGLGDGTSGRAKKTQYF.

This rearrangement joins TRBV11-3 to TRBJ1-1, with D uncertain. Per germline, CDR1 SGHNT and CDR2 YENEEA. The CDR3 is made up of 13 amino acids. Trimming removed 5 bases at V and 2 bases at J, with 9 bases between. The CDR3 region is CASSLTRNTEAFF. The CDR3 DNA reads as TGTGCCAGCAGCCTGACACGTAACACTGAAGCTTTCTTT.

CDR3 sequence reads: CAWRDRATYEQYF. CDR3 in DNA: TGTGCCTGGAGGGACAGGGCTACCTACGAGCAGTACTTC. The chain employs TRBV30 and TRBJ2-7; 8 positions match TRBD1. The CDR3 length is 13 residues. Germline values: CDR1 GTSNPN, CDR2 SVGIG (reference sequence). The V and J ends lost 3 bases and 2 bases, in that order; junction bases with no gene match: 3.

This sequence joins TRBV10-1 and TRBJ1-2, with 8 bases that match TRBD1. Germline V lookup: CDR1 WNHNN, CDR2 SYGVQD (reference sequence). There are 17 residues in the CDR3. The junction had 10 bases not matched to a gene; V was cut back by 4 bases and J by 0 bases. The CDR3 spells CASSGQGARGPNYGYTF. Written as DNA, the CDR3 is TGCGCCAGCAGTGGCCAGGGGGCTAGGGGTCCTAACTATGGCTACACCTTC.

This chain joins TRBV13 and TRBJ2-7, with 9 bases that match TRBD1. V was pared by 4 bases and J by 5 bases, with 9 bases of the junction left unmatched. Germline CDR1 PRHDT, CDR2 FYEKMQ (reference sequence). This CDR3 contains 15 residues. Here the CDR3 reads CASSSPRQGENEQYF. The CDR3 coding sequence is TGTGCCAGCAGCTCCCCGAGACAGGGGGAAAACGAGCAGTACTTC.

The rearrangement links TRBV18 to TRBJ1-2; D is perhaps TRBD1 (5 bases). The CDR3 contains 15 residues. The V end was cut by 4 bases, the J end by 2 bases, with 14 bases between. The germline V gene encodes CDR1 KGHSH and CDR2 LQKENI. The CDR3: CASSLVPTANYGYTF. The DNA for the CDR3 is TGTGCCAGCTCACTAGTCCCGACAGCAAACTATGGCTACACCTTC.

CDR3 sequence reads: CASSIPSGYNEQFF. Written as DNA, the CDR3 is TGTGCCAGCAGTATCCCTAGCGGATACAATGAGCAGTTCTTC. The rearrangement uses TRBV2 and TRBJ2-1, with 7 bases aligning to TRBD2. V lost 5 bases to trimming and J lost 4 bases; unmatched junction nucleotides: 5. Per germline, CDR1 SNHLY and CDR2 FYNNEI. The CDR3 loop spans 14 amino acids. The variable domain in full, with the rest retrieved from reference TRBV2 and TRBJ2-1, is EPEVTQTPSHQVTQMGQEVILRCVPISNHLYFYWYRQILGQKVEFLVSFYNNEISEKSEIFDDQFSVERPDGSNFTLKIRSTKLEDSAMYFCASSIPSGYNEQFFGPGTRLTVL.

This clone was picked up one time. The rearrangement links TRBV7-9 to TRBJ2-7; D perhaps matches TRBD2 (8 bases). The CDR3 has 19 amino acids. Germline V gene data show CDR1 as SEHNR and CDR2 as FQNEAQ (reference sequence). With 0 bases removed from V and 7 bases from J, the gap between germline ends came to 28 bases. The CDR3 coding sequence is TGTGCCAGCAGCTTAGCGCGGGGGACAGCGGGAGCCCTTGGACGGGAGCAGTACTTC. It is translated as CASSLARGTAGALGREQYF.